These 30 T cell receptor beta chains were all obtained from the same sample, sequenced in a study of CD8 T cells in Susac syndrome. The RNA input was about 0.5 to 1 ug, and it was reverse transcribed with random hexamers. MiXCR, applied by TCRdb to the immunoSEQ multiplex PCR reads, yields one record per CDR3 protein. The data contain roughly 200,000 distinct CDR3 sequences, approximately 94% of them singletons. Sequencing input: CD4+ T cells from PBMCs. The receptors come from a human donor with Susac syndrome.

CDR3 loop: CASSQDLSGGARETQYF. The DNA for the CDR3 is TGTGCCAGCAGCCAAGATCTTAGCGGGGGGGCACGGGAGACCCAGTACTTC. The V gene is TRBV4-2, the J gene TRBJ2-5; 11 bases align to TRBD2. This CDR3 is 17 amino acids long. V trimming: 0 bases; J trimming: 5 bases; junction bases outside the gene matches: 8. In germline, CDR1 is LGHNA, CDR2 YNFKEQ.

The genes are TRBV6-1 and TRBJ1-1; 7 positions match TRBD1. Germline loops: CDR1 MNHNS, CDR2 SASEGT. The length of the CDR3 is 14 residues. Trimming took 6 bases from V and 0 from J; bases not matched to a gene: 4. The CDR3 region is CASRMGQMNTEAFF. In nucleotides, the CDR3 is TGTGCCAGCAGGATGGGACAGATGAACACTGAAGCTTTCTTT.

The chain links TRBV4-2 to TRBJ1-6; the D is unclear. Per the germline V gene, CDR1 is LGHNA and CDR2 is YNFKEQ. Trimming cost V 1 base and J 8 bases, with 9 bases left between them. This CDR3 contains 14 residues. CDR3: CASSQGPEDSPLHF. DNA of the CDR3: TGTGCCAGCAGCCAAGGACCGGAGGATTCACCCCTCCACTTT.

The rearrangement joins TRBV20-1 to TRBJ1-5; D gene unclear. Germline V CDR1 and CDR2: DFQATT, SNEGSKA (reference sequence). Trimming shortened V by 0 bases and J by 6 bases, and 3 bases separated the two germline ends. This CDR3 comprises 11 residues. The CDR3 sequence: CSARDSQPQHF. The CDR3 nucleotides read TGCAGTGCTAGAGACAGTCAGCCCCAGCATTTT.

The chain carries TRBV5-1 and TRBJ1-5; no reliable D call. Deletions cut 4 bases from V and 5 bases from J, with 13 bases between. The germline CDR1 and CDR2 sequences are SGHRS and YFSETQ. The CDR3 spans 14 residues. This CDR3 reads CASSPGQWDQPQHF. CDR3 nucleotide sequence: TGCGCCAGCAGCCCCGGCCAATGGGATCAGCCCCAGCATTTT.

This clonotype was seen once. DNA for the CDR3: TGTGCCAGCAGTGATTACATGCTTTATAGCAATCAGCCCCAGCATTTT. It translates to CASSDYMLYSNQPQHF. The chain joins TRBV2 to TRBJ1-5; D ambiguous. Deletions cut 3 bases from V and 0 bases from J, with 12 bases between. The germline CDR1 and CDR2 sequences are SNHLY and FYNNEI. The CDR3 is made up of 16 amino acids.

The chain uses TRBV9 and TRBJ2-7, with 7 bases that match TRBD1. CDR1 and CDR2 from the germline V gene are SGDLS and YYNGEE. V lost 4 bases to trimming and J lost 7 bases; unmatched junction nucleotides: 8. The CDR3 extends over 13 amino acids. CDR3 region: CASSNRQGGEQYF. The CDR3, as DNA: TGTGCCAGCAGCAACAGACAGGGCGGGGAGCAGTACTTC. Supplemented by reference TRBV9 and TRBJ2-7, the full variable domain reads DSGVTQTPKHLITATGQRVTLRCSPRSGDLSVYWYQQSLDQGLQFLIQYYNGEERAKGNILERFSAQQFPDLHSELNLSSLELGDSALYFCASSNRQGGEQYFGPGTRLTVT.

The rearrangement joins TRBV7-9 to TRBJ1-2; D is undetermined. Germline CDR1 and CDR2: SEHNR and FQNEAQ (reference sequence). V lost 0 bases to trimming and J lost 4 bases, with 12 bases between them. The CDR3 length is 15 residues. CDR3 sequence: CASSLAFVGSYGYTF. CDR3 DNA: TGTGCCAGCAGCTTAGCGTTTGTGGGGTCCTATGGCTACACCTTC. Filled out from reference TRBV7-9 and TRBJ1-2, the complete variable domain reads DTGVSQNPRHKITKRGQNVTFRCDPISEHNRLYWYRQTLGQGPEFLTYFQNEAQLEKSRLLSDRFSAERPKGSFSTLEIQRTEQGDSAMYLCASSLAFVGSYGYTFGSGTRLTVV.

V gene TRBV5-1 combines with J gene TRBJ2-5; 7 nucleotides align to TRBD1. Per the germline V gene, CDR1 is SGHRS and CDR2 is YFSETQ. After removal of 4 bases from V and 4 bases from J, the junction contained 10 bases not matched to a gene. The CDR3 totals 15 residues. This CDR3 reads CASSTYQGVGETQYF. For the CDR3, the DNA is TGCGCCAGCAGCACCTACCAGGGGGTGGGAGAGACCCAGTACTTC. Filled out from reference TRBV5-1 and TRBJ2-5, the complete variable domain reads KAGVTQTPRYLIKTRGQQVTLSCSPISGHRSVSWYQQTPGQGLQFLFEYFSETQRNKGNFPGRFSGRQFSNSRSEMNVSTLELGDSALYLCASSTYQGVGETQYFGPGTRLLVL.

V and J are TRBV30 and TRBJ1-4, with TRBD1 identical over 8 bases. V was pared by 1 base and J by 10 bases, with 2 bases of the junction left unmatched. Per germline, CDR1 GTSNPN and CDR2 SVGIG (reference sequence). The CDR3 spans 12 residues. The CDR3 nucleotides read TGTGCCTGGAGTGCAGGGGGCGGAAAACTGTTTTTT. Its translation: CAWSAGGGKLFF.

This clonotype was detected once. The chain couples TRBV19 to TRBJ2-1; TRBD2 matches at 9 bases. Trimming at V came to 2 bases and at J to 7 bases, leaving 9 bases not matched to a gene. Per germline, CDR1 LNHDA and CDR2 SQIVND (reference sequence). The length of the CDR3 is 16 residues. CDR3 coding DNA: TGTGCCAGTAGTATATCTCGGGCGGGGGGGCGGAATGAGCAGTTCTTC. The encoded protein is CASSISRAGGRNEQFF.

The V call is TRBV6-5, the J call TRBJ1-2; possible D gene TRBD1, 6 bases. In germline, CDR1 is MNHEY, CDR2 SVGAGI. The V and J ends lost 0 bases and 8 bases respectively, with 16 bases between them. The CDR3 is 15 amino acids. The CDR3 here is CASSYSSRGSRGYTF. CDR3 bases: TGTGCCAGCAGTTACTCTTCCAGGGGTTCTCGAGGCTACACCTTC.

V gene TRBV2 combines with J gene TRBJ2-3; D remains ambiguous. V was pared by 8 bases and J by 4 bases, with 10 bases between. Germline values: CDR1 SNHLY, CDR2 FYNNEI. The CDR3 spans 12 residues. The CDR3 reads CASRGEADTQYF. CDR3 nucleotides: TGTGCCAGCCGCGGCGAAGCAGATACGCAGTATTTT.

The CDR3 loop reads CASRGGGDHNEQFF. In nucleotides, the CDR3 is TGTGCCAGCAGGGGCGGGGGAGATCACAATGAGCAGTTCTTC. The chain is built from TRBV12-3 or TRBV12-4 and TRBJ2-1, with 7 positions matching TRBD2. The J segment lost 5 bases and the V segment lost 6 bases, leaving 7 bases of the junction unmatched. The CDR3 totals 14 residues.

The chain combines TRBV12-3 or TRBV12-4 with TRBJ1-4; the D is unclear. This CDR3 region has 14 residues. V was trimmed by 3 bases and J by 6 bases, leaving 11 bases between them. The CDR3 sequence is CASSFGSHDEKLFF. The CDR3 bases are TGTGCCAGCAGTTTCGGAAGTCATGATGAAAAACTGTTTTTT.

This chain uses TRBV9 with TRBJ2-1; TRBD2 matches at 8 bases. The germline V gene encodes CDR1 SGDLS and CDR2 YYNGEE. V was clipped by 1 base and J by 4 bases; unmatched bases: 4. CDR3 length: 15 residues. The CDR3 loop reads CASSVLAGLYNEQFF. DNA of the CDR3: TGTGCCAGCAGCGTACTAGCGGGTCTATACAATGAGCAGTTCTTC.

This clonotype has just one count. The chain links TRBV7-2 to TRBJ1-6; no definite D call. Germline V gene lookup returns CDR1 SGHTA and CDR2 FQGNSA. The CDR3 loop spans 13 amino acids. The germline V and J ends were trimmed by 5 bases and 8 bases, with 10 bases remaining between them. CDR3 nucleotides: TGTGCCAGCAGCGTCGACCGGGATTCACCCCTCCACTTT. Its translation: CASSVDRDSPLHF.

The chain joins TRBV29-1 to TRBJ1-2, with 11 nucleotides matching TRBD1. Germline CDR1 reads SQVTM; CDR2 reads ANQGSEA. V lost 8 bases and J lost 6; bases outside the gene matches: 8. CDR3 length equals 13 residues. CDR3: CSSLGGQGDGYTF. The CDR3 bases are TGCAGCTCCCTCGGGGGACAGGGGGATGGCTACACCTTC.

The genes are TRBV20-1 and TRBJ1-1; D not resolved. Trimming cost V 5 bases and J 0 bases, with 10 bases left between them. The CDR3 consists of 13 residues. Per germline, CDR1 DFQATT and CDR2 SNEGSKA (reference sequence). In DNA, the CDR3 is TGCAGTGCTCGGACCGATATGAACACTGAAGCTTTCTTT. Translation: CSARTDMNTEAFF.

The genes are TRBV6-5 and TRBJ2-7; 8 bases are a match to TRBD1. The J segment lost 0 bases and the V segment lost 2 bases, leaving 9 bases of the junction unmatched. Germline lookup yields CDR1 MNHEY and CDR2 SVGAGI. The CDR3 is 17 residues long. The CDR3 DNA reads TGTGCCAGCAGTTACGCCCCTCCGGGACAGGCCTCCTACGAGCAGTACTTC. Its translation: CASSYAPPGQASYEQYF.

J is TRBJ1-2 and V is TRBV30, with a tentative D call TRBD1 (5 bases). This CDR3 comprises 14 residues. V was trimmed by 3 bases and J by 7 bases, leaving 18 bases between them. CDR1 and CDR2 (germline): GTSNPN, SVGIG (reference sequence). CDR3 in amino acids: CAWRRDGNNGGYTF. In DNA, the CDR3 is TGTGCCTGGAGAAGGGACGGGAACAACGGTGGCTACACCTTC.

The CDR3 region is CSARGGPRGPGELFF. The DNA of the CDR3 is TGCAGTGCTAGGGGAGGCCCGCGGGGGCCCGGGGAGCTGTTTTTT. This chain joins TRBV20-1 and TRBJ2-2, with D perhaps matching TRBD2 (7 bases). The germline V gene encodes CDR1 DFQATT and CDR2 SNEGSKA (reference sequence). The V and J ends lost 3 bases and 6 bases respectively, with 17 bases between them. CDR3 length: 15 amino acids.

The chain joins TRBV5-6 to TRBJ2-7, with a possible D match to TRBD2 (5 bases). Trimming took 5 bases from V and 1 from J, leaving 19 bases between them. This CDR3 region has 16 residues. CDR1 and CDR2 (germline): SGHDT, YYEEEE. This CDR3 is CASRLFRERWSYEQYF. DNA for the CDR3: TGTGCCAGCAGACTTTTCCGGGAAAGGTGGTCCTACGAGCAGTACTTC.

The CDR3 DNA is TGCAGCGTCGTTTGGGACAGTAGCTCCTACAATGAGCAGTTCTTC. This translates into CSVVWDSSSYNEQFF. V usage is TRBV29-1 and J usage is TRBJ2-1; 7 bases fit TRBD1. V lost 6 bases and J lost 0; bases outside the gene matches: 8. Germline V gives CDR1 SQVTM, CDR2 ANQGSEA. This CDR3 has 15 residues.

The rearrangement uses TRBV2 and TRBJ2-5; no firm D call. The CDR3 covers 12 residues. V lost 8 bases and J lost 4, with 11 bases in between. Germline CDR1 SNHLY, CDR2 FYNNEI. CDR3 sequence reads: CASRYIGETQYF. The CDR3 DNA sequence: TGTGCCAGCCGATACATAGGAGAGACCCAGTACTTC.

The CDR3 protein is CASSLGSGSYGYTF. The CDR3 DNA reads as TGTGCCAGCAGCTTAGGGTCGGGGTCCTATGGCTACACCTTC. The chain carries TRBV7-8 and TRBJ1-2; D uncertain. Trimming removed 1 base at V and 4 bases at J, with 10 bases between. The CDR3 covers 14 residues. Germline loops: CDR1 SGHVS, CDR2 FQNEAQ.

The chain carries TRBV6-5 and TRBJ1-2; weak D call: TRBD1 (5 bases). The CDR3 is 13 residues long. The V end lost 6 bases, the J end lost 8 bases, and 16 bases lay between the germline ends. Germline loops: CDR1 MNHEY, CDR2 SVGAGI. The DNA for the CDR3 is TGTGCCAGCAGCCCAGGGACGTCAGGGGGCTACACCTTC. It is translated as CASSPGTSGGYTF.

The genes are TRBV7-2 and TRBJ1-1, with 8 bases that match TRBD1. Per the germline V gene, CDR1 is SGHTA and CDR2 is FQGNSA. CDR3 length equals 15 residues. The V segment lost 5 bases and the J segment 9 bases; nucleotides outside the gene matches: 14. The CDR3 region has the DNA TGTGCCAGCAGCCGACCCGGACAGGGTGAAGGACAAGCTTTCTTT. This codes for CASSRPGQGEGQAFF.

V usage is TRBV20-1 and J usage is TRBJ1-5; tentatively, D is TRBD1 (6 bases). Deletions cut 5 bases from V and 9 bases from J, with 17 bases between. The germline gives CDR1 DFQATT, CDR2 SNEGSKA (reference sequence). This CDR3 spans 13 amino acids. CDR3 DNA sequence: TGCAGTGCTTCTCCGGGACACGAGGGGCCCCAGCATTTT. Amino acids: CSASPGHEGPQHF.

The chain combines TRBV19 with TRBJ1-2; maybe TRBD1 (6 bases). The germline V and J ends were trimmed by 3 bases and 7 bases, with 12 bases remaining between them. The germline V gene has CDR1 LNHDA and CDR2 SQIVND (reference sequence). The CDR3 extends over 13 amino acids. CDR3 loop: CASSILQGGGYTF. DNA of the CDR3: TGTGCCAGTAGTATTCTACAGGGCGGTGGCTACACCTTC. Supplemented by reference TRBV19 and TRBJ1-2, the full variable domain reads DGGITQSPKYLFRKEGQNVTLSCEQNLNHDAMYWYRQDPGQGLRLIYYSQIVNDFQKGDIAEGYSVSREKKESFPLTVTSAQKNPTAFYLCASSILQGGGYTFGSGTRLTVV.